The 24 T cell receptor beta chains below were found in one sample sequenced in a study of T-cell reconstitution after alpha-beta-depleted transplantation in children. During its preparation, the TCRbeta library received unique molecular identifiers. TCRdb re-analysed the PCR reads in MiXCR, keeping a single row per CDR3 protein. Found here are 360,000 or so distinct CDR3 sequences, about 20% of them singletons; the top ten hold approximately 3.8%. The sample here was PBMCs from the stem cell graft donor, taken from the stem cell graft. These receptors were collected from a human donor who donated a stem cell graft to a child with acute myeloid leukemia.

V gene TRBV5-5 combines with J gene TRBJ1-1, with 7 bases that match TRBD1. After removal of 1 base from V and 3 bases from J, the junction contained 6 bases not matched to a gene. The CDR3 totals 15 residues. Germline CDR1 and CDR2: SGHKS and YYEKEE (reference sequence). CDR3 protein: CASSLRGGVYTEAFF. CDR3 in DNA: TGTGCCAGCAGCTTGAGAGGGGGCGTTTACACTGAAGCTTTCTTT.

This clonotype came up a few times. This CDR3 is CASSLRAAGGTNEQFF. CDR3 in DNA: TGTGCCAGCAGCCTTCGGGCAGCGGGAGGCACAAATGAGCAGTTCTTC. This chain uses TRBV7-3 with TRBJ2-1; 9 nucleotides line up with TRBD2. V lost 5 bases and J lost 7; bases outside the gene matches: 12. The CDR3 spans 16 residues. Germline-derived CDR1 and CDR2 are SGHTA and FQGTGA.

This clonotype turned up a few times. The rearrangement links TRBV4-2 to TRBJ2-2; 12 bases map to TRBD2. The CDR3 contains 19 residues. Germline lookup yields CDR1 LGHNA and CDR2 YNFKEQ. The V segment lost 4 bases and the J segment 0 bases; nucleotides outside the gene matches: 9. CDR3 bases: TGTGCCAGCAGCCCCTATGGACTAGCGGGGCGAACGAACACCGGGGAGCTGTTTTTT. Residues: CASSPYGLAGRTNTGELFF.

This clonotype was observed many times. V gene TRBV29-1 combines with J gene TRBJ2-7; tentatively, D is TRBD2 (6 bases). CDR3 length equals 12 residues. Trimming cost V 3 bases and J 9 bases, with 15 bases left between them. Germline CDR1 SQVTM, CDR2 ANQGSEA. The CDR3 region has the DNA TGCAGCGTTGAGGGTGCGGGGAAGCTGCAGTACTTC. Protein product: CSVEGAGKLQYF.

This clonotype was detected a few times. The chain uses TRBV11-1 and TRBJ2-1, with TRBD2 identical over 13 bases. V gave up 5 bases and J gave up 2 bases; unmatched junction bases: 12. The germline V gene has CDR1 SGHAT and CDR2 FQDESV (reference sequence). The length of the CDR3 is 19 residues. The CDR3 region is CASSTTGTSGEGPYNEQFF. The CDR3, as DNA: TGTGCCAGCAGCACAACCGGGACTAGCGGGGAAGGGCCCTACAATGAGCAGTTCTTC. The full variable domain, its missing parts supplied by reference TRBV11-1 and TRBJ2-1, is EAEVAQSPRYKITEKSQAVAFWCDPISGHATLYWYRQILGQGPELLVQFQDESVVDDSQLPKDRFSAERLKGVDSTLKIQPAELGDSAMYLCASSTTGTSGEGPYNEQFFGPGTRLTVL.

The sample holds a few counts of this clonotype. The chain couples TRBV5-6 to TRBJ2-1; no clear D. Germline CDR1 and CDR2: SGHDT and YYEEEE. The CDR3 spans 16 residues. The V and J ends lost 4 bases and 0 bases respectively, with 14 bases between them. The CDR3 sequence: CASSDLQRSSYNEQFF. The CDR3 nucleotides are TGTGCCAGCAGCGACCTGCAGAGGAGCTCCTACAATGAGCAGTTCTTC. Together with reference TRBV5-6 and TRBJ2-1, the CDR3 gives the full variable domain: DAGVTQSPTHLIKTRGQQVTLRCSPKSGHDTVSWYQQALGQGPQFIFQYYEEEERQRGNFPDRFSGHQFPNYSSELNVNALLLGDSALYLCASSDLQRSSYNEQFFGPGTRLTVL.

This clonotype was observed many times. The chain joins TRBV20-1 to TRBJ1-1, with D tentatively TRBD1 (5 bases). The V end was cut by 4 bases, the J end by 1 base, with 13 bases between. The CDR3 extends over 14 amino acids. Germline-derived CDR1 and CDR2 are DFQATT and SNEGSKA (reference sequence). CDR3 in DNA: TGCAGTGCTACAAGGGGACCGGAGAACACTGAAGCTTTCTTT. This encodes CSATRGPENTEAFF.

The sample holds many counts of this clonotype. CDR3 loop: CSVRTDTGELFF. In DNA form, the CDR3 reads TGCAGCGTACGGACCGACACCGGGGAGCTGTTTTTT. The V call is TRBV29-1, the J call TRBJ2-2, with no clear D. With 6 bases removed from V and 3 bases from J, the gap between germline ends came to 8 bases. Germline assignment: CDR1 SQVTM and CDR2 ANQGSEA. The CDR3 contains 12 residues.

This chain connects TRBV4-1 to TRBJ2-3, with TRBD2 matching over 7 bases. Germline CDR1 reads MGHRA; CDR2 reads YSYEKL. This CDR3 has 18 amino acids. The V segment lost 2 bases and the J segment 1 base; nucleotides outside the gene matches: 12. The CDR3 DNA reads as TGCGCCAGCAGCCAACCGGGAGGACGGGAGAGGGGCACAGATACGCAGTATTTT. Translating it yields CASSQPGGRERGTDTQYF.

This clonotype has just a few counts. The chain carries TRBV2 and TRBJ2-7; D is perhaps TRBD1 or TRBD2 (5 bases each). V was trimmed by 3 bases and J by 3 bases, leaving 9 bases between them. Per the germline V gene, CDR1 is SNHLY and CDR2 is FYNNEI. This CDR3 is 13 amino acids long. The CDR3 region is CASSDPGSYEQYF. For the CDR3, the DNA is TGTGCCAGCAGTGACCCAGGGAGCTACGAGCAGTACTTC.

V gene TRBV11-2 combines with J gene TRBJ2-7; D call uncertain. The germline V gene has CDR1 SGHAT and CDR2 FQNNGV. The germline V and J ends were trimmed by 0 bases and 2 bases, with 5 bases remaining between them. The CDR3 has 13 residues. The DNA for the CDR3 is TGTGCCAGCAGCTTAGATCCTGCCTACGAGCAGTACTTC. Translated: CASSLDPAYEQYF.

This clonotype was counted many times. The V and J genes are TRBV4-3 and TRBJ2-7; 11 bases are shared with TRBD2. The V gene end was trimmed by 0 bases and the J gene end by 5 bases; junction bases not matched to a gene: 9. Germline values: CDR1 LGHNA, CDR2 YSLEER. The CDR3 runs to 17 residues. CDR3 bases: TGCGCCAGCAGCCAAGAGGGACTAGCGGAGAGATATCACGAGCAGTACTTC. Translation: CASSQEGLAERYHEQYF.

This clonotype was counted between two and nine times. The V gene is TRBV6-2 or TRBV6-3, the J gene TRBJ2-5, with 13 bases lining up with TRBD2. This CDR3 has 18 amino acids. Germline V gene sequence: CDR1 MNHEY, CDR2 SVGEGT. Germline trimming cut 5 bases from V and 1 base from J; bases unmatched to any gene: 10. CDR3 loop: CASSPTSGRALGQETQYF. Here the CDR3 DNA reads TGTGCCAGCAGTCCCACTAGCGGGAGGGCCCTCGGCCAAGAGACCCAGTACTTC.

This clonotype was recorded once. The chain recombines TRBV6-5 with TRBJ2-1; TRBD2 matches 12 bases. Trimming removed 3 bases from V and 9 bases from J; junction bases left unmatched: 6. The CDR3 loop spans 15 amino acids. CDR1 is MNHEY, CDR2 SVGAGI, per germline. The CDR3, as DNA: TGTGCCAGCAGTTATCCGGGACTAGCGGGTTTTGAGCAGTTCTTC. It specifies CASSYPGLAGFEQFF.

Only a few counts were recorded for this clonotype. The chain uses TRBV7-2 and TRBJ2-1; unclear D gene. This CDR3 comprises 10 residues. V lost 3 bases, J lost 9 bases, and 3 bases lay in between. Germline V lookup: CDR1 SGHTA, CDR2 FQGNSA. CDR3 nucleotides: TGTGCCAGCAGCTTTCTTGAGCAGTTCTTC. This encodes CASSFLEQFF.

This clonotype came up a few times. The V gene is TRBV24-1, the J gene TRBJ1-5; 7 bases agree with TRBD1. Trimming at V came to 3 bases and at J to 5 bases, leaving 6 bases not matched to a gene. CDR1 and CDR2 (germline): KGHDR, SFDVKD. The CDR3 has 15 residues. The CDR3 DNA sequence: TGTGCCACCAGTGATCCCAGGGGGAGCGATCAGCCCCAGCATTTT. It is translated as CATSDPRGSDQPQHF.

This clonotype was counted at least ten times. The rearrangement joins TRBV25-1 to TRBJ2-7, with 7 bases fitting TRBD2. Per germline, CDR1 MGHDK and CDR2 SYGVNS. The CDR3 covers 15 residues. Losses at the gene ends were 6 bases for V and 2 bases for J; bases not matched to a gene: 10. As DNA, the CDR3 is TGTGCCAGCAGATCCTTTATGGGGGGGGCCTACGAGCAGTACTTC. It translates to CASRSFMGGAYEQYF.

The table lists this clonotype with many counts. The genes are TRBV20-1 and TRBJ1-5, with 12 bases matching TRBD1. CDR3 length: 15 residues. V gave up 0 bases and J gave up 7 bases; unmatched junction bases: 4. Germline V lookup: CDR1 DFQATT, CDR2 SNEGSKA (reference sequence). The chain's CDR3 is CSARDGTGGLQPQHF. The CDR3 DNA follows: TGCAGTGCTAGAGATGGGACAGGGGGCTTGCAGCCCCAGCATTTT.

This clonotype has ten or more counts. The V gene is TRBV5-1, the J gene TRBJ1-2; D not certain. V was clipped by 5 bases and J by 8 bases, with 13 bases between them. Germline V CDR1 and CDR2: SGHRS, YFSETQ. The length of the CDR3 is 12 residues. The CDR3 nucleotides are TGCGCCAGCAGAATGAGCTTTCACGGCTACACCTTC. Its translation is CASRMSFHGYTF. The full variable domain, completed using reference TRBV5-1 and TRBJ1-2, is KAGVTQTPRYLIKTRGQQVTLSCSPISGHRSVSWYQQTPGQGLQFLFEYFSETQRNKGNFPGRFSGRQFSNSRSEMNVSTLELGDSALYLCASRMSFHGYTFGSGTRLTVV.

The rearrangement joins TRBV28 to TRBJ1-5; D might be TRBD1 (5 bases). Germline-derived CDR1 and CDR2 are MDHEN and SYDVKM. Trimming took 6 bases from V and 6 from J, leaving 6 bases between them. The CDR3 is 11 amino acids. The CDR3: CASRGGQPQHF. The CDR3 region has the DNA TGTGCCAGCAGGGGGGGTCAGCCCCAGCATTTT.

The rearrangement links TRBV5-1 to TRBJ2-7; possibly TRBD1 for D (6 bases). With 2 bases removed from V and 2 bases from J, the gap between germline ends came to 11 bases. The germline gives CDR1 SGHRS, CDR2 YFSETQ. This CDR3 contains 14 residues. The chain's CDR3 is CASSFGGQTYEQYF. In nucleotides, the CDR3 is TGCGCCAGCAGCTTCGGCGGACAGACCTACGAGCAGTACTTC.

This clonotype has a handful of counts. The rearrangement links TRBV12-3 or TRBV12-4 to TRBJ2-7; D might be TRBD2 (5 bases). CDR3 size: 13 residues. The V end was cut by 5 bases, the J end by 0 bases, with 8 bases between. The CDR3 sequence is CASSDRGSYEQYF. The CDR3 DNA reads as TGTGCCAGCAGTGACCGGGGCTCCTACGAGCAGTACTTC.

This clonotype was picked up a small number of times. The V and J genes are TRBV28 and TRBJ2-7; D possibly corresponds to TRBD1 (6 bases). The CDR3 loop spans 13 amino acids. The V gene lost 7 bases and the J gene lost 7 bases, with 17 bases spanning the gap. Looked up from germline, CDR1 is MDHEN and CDR2 is SYDVKM. The CDR3 DNA sequence: TGTGCCAGCATGGACAGCAGGGCAGTGGAGCAGTACTTC. Protein: CASMDSRAVEQYF.

This clonotype was seen at least ten times. This rearrangement joins TRBV6-2 or TRBV6-3 to TRBJ2-7; D may be TRBD1 (6 bases). V was pared by 7 bases and J by 2 bases, with 6 bases between. The V gene's germline CDR1 is MNHEY and CDR2 SVGEGT. This CDR3 has 11 residues. The CDR3 nucleotides are TGTGCCAGCACAGGGGCCTACGAGCAGTACTTC. It encodes CASTGAYEQYF.